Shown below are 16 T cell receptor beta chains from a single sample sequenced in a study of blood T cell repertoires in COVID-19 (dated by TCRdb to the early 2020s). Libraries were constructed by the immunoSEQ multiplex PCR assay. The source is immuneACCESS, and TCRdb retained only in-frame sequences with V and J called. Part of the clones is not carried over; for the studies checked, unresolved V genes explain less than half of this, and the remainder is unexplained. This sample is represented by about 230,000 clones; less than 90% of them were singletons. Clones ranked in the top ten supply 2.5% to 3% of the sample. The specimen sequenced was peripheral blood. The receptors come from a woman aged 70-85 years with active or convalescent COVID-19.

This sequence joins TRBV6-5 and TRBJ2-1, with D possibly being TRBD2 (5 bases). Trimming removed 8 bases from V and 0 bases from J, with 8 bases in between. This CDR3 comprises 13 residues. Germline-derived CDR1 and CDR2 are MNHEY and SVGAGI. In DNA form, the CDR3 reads TGTGCCAGCCGGAGCGGCTCCTACAATGAGCAGTTCTTC. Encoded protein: CASRSGSYNEQFF.

The CDR3 nucleotides read TGTGCCTGGAGTGTTCAGGGAGGAGAGACCCAGTACTTC. As protein: CAWSVQGGETQYF. The gene calls are TRBV30 and TRBJ2-5; possibly TRBD2 for D (6 bases). Trimming shortened V by 0 bases and J by 4 bases, and 9 bases separated the two germline ends. Germline assignment: CDR1 GTSNPN and CDR2 SVGIG (reference sequence). The CDR3 loop spans 13 amino acids.

The chain's CDR3 is CSVILDYEQYF. The CDR3 region has the DNA TGCAGCGTTATCCTAGACTACGAGCAGTACTTC. V is TRBV29-1 and J is TRBJ2-7; D not certain. The CDR3 has 11 amino acids. The germline V gene has CDR1 SQVTM and CDR2 ANQGSEA. V lost 5 bases and J lost 3, with 8 bases in between.

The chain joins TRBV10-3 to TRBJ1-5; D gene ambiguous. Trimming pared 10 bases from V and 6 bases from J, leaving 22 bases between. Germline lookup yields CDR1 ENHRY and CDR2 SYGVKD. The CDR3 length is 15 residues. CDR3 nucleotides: TGTGCCACCGCAGGTGACCTTTCCGCGGGTCAGCCCCAGCATTTT. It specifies CATAGDLSAGQPQHF.

The CDR3 nucleotides read TGTGCCAGCAATGGGCAGTTCTATGGCTACACCTTC. Residues: CASNGQFYGYTF. This chain uses TRBV28 with TRBJ1-2; D remains ambiguous. Germline-derived CDR1 and CDR2 are MDHEN and SYDVKM. Trimming cost V 7 bases and J 4 bases, with 10 bases left between them. The CDR3 extends over 12 amino acids.

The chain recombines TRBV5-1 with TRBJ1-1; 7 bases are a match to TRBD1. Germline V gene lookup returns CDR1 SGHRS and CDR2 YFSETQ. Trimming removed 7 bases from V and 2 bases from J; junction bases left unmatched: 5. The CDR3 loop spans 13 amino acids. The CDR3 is CASQGTANTEAFF. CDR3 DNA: TGCGCCAGCCAAGGGACAGCTAACACTGAAGCTTTCTTT.

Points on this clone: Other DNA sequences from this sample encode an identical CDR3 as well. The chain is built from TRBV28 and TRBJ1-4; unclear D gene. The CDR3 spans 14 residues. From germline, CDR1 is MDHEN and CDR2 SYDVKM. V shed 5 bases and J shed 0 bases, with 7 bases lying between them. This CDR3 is CASSRQATNEKLFF. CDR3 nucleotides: TGTGCCAGCAGTAGGCAGGCAACTAATGAAAAACTGTTTTTT.

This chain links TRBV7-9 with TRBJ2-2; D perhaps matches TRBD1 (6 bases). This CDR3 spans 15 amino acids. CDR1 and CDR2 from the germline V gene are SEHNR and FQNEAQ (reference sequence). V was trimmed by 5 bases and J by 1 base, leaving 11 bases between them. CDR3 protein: CASSPQGLNTGELFF. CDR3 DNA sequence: TGTGCCAGCAGCCCACAGGGATTGAACACCGGGGAGCTGTTTTTT.

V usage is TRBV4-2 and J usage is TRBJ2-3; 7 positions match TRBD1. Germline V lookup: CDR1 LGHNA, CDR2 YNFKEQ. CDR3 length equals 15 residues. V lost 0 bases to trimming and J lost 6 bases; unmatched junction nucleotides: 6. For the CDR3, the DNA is TGTGCCAGCAGCCAAGAGGCAGGGGGTCGGGATACGCAGTATTTT. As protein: CASSQEAGGRDTQYF.

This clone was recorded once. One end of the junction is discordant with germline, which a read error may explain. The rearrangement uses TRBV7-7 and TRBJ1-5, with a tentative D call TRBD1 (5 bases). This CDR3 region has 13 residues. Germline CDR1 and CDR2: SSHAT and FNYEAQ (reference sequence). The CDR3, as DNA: TGTGCTAGCAGCGCACAGGTTTATCAGCCCCAGCATTTT. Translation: CASSAQVYQPQHF.

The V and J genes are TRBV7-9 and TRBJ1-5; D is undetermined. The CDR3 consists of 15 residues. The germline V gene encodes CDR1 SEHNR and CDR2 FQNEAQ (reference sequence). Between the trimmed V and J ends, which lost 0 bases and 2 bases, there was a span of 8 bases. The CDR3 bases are TGTGCCAGCAGCTTAGCTGGGCAGGGCAATCAGCCCCAGCATTTT. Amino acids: CASSLAGQGNQPQHF.

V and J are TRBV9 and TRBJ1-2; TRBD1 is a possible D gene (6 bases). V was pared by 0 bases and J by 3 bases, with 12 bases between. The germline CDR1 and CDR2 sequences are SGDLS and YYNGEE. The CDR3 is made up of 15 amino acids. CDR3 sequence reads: CASSVGRGGYYGYTF. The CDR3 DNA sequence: TGTGCCAGCAGCGTAGGCAGGGGCGGATACTATGGCTACACCTTC. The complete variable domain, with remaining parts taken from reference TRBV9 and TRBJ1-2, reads DSGVTQTPKHLITATGQRVTLRCSPRSGDLSVYWYQQSLDQGLQFLIQYYNGEERAKGNILERFSAQQFPDLHSELNLSSLELGDSALYFCASSVGRGGYYGYTFGSGTRLTVV.

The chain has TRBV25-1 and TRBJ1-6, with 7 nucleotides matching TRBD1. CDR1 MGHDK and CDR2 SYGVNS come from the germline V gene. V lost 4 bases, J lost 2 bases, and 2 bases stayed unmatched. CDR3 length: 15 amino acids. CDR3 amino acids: CASSAGTAYNSPLHF. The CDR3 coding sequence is TGTGCCAGCAGTGCCGGGACAGCCTATAATTCACCCCTCCACTTT. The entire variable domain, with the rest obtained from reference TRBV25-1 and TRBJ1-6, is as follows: EADIYQTPRYLVIGTGKKITLECSQTMGHDKMYWYQQDPGMELHLIHYSYGVNSTEKGDLSSESTVSRIRTEHFPLTLESARPSHTSQYLCASSAGTAYNSPLHFGNGTRLTVT.

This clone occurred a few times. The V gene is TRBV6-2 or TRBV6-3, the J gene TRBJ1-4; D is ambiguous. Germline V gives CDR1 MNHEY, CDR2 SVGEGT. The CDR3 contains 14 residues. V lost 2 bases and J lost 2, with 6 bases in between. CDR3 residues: CASSYDGTNEKLFF. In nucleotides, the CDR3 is TGTGCCAGCAGTTACGACGGGACTAATGAAAAACTGTTTTTT.

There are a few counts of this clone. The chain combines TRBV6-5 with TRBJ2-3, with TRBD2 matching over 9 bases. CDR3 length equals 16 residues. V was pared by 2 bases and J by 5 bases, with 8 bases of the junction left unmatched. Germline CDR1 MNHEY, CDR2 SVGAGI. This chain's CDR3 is CASSYRGGGAGDTQYF. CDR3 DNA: TGTGCCAGCAGTTACCGCGGCGGGGGGGCCGGAGATACGCAGTATTTT.

CDR3: CASSADRTYEQYF. CDR3 DNA sequence: TGTGCCAGCAGCGCCGACAGGACCTACGAGCAGTACTTC. The chain carries TRBV2 and TRBJ2-7, with TRBD1 as a possible D gene (6 bases). This CDR3 contains 13 residues. CDR1 SNHLY and CDR2 FYNNEI come from the germline V gene. The germline V and J ends were trimmed by 6 bases and 2 bases, with 11 bases remaining between them.